What follows describes a single T cell receptor beta chain. Its matching antigen is unknown. CDR1 is SGHVS, CDR2 FQNEAQ, per germline. V was pared by 1 base and J by 4 bases, with 11 bases between. The CDR3 runs to 14 residues. This specimen comes from a study of CD8+CD57+ T cells in acquired aplastic anemia. Template material for TCR beta VDJ and CDR3 profiling consisted of genomic DNA. One entry per CDR3 protein, called by TCRdb with MiXCR from the reads. The profile covers roughly 180,000 distinct CDR3 sequences, with roughly half appearing a single time and approximately 3% taken by the ten largest. Study-wide findings and caveats: Common to patients and controls were roughly 30 CD8+ CDR3 sequences. Patients showed no significant difference from controls in CD8+ Simpson's diversity.

The sequenced sample was sorted CD4+, CD8+, or CD8+CD57+ T cells (not recorded which) from PBMCs. This sequence originates from a human donor in good health. V gene TRBV7-8 combines with J gene TRBJ2-7; TRBD1 is a possible D gene (6 bases). The CDR3 sequence is CASSLGTAKYEQYF. CDR3 coding DNA: TGTGCCAGCAGCTTAGGGACAGCCAAGTACGAGCAGTACTTC.